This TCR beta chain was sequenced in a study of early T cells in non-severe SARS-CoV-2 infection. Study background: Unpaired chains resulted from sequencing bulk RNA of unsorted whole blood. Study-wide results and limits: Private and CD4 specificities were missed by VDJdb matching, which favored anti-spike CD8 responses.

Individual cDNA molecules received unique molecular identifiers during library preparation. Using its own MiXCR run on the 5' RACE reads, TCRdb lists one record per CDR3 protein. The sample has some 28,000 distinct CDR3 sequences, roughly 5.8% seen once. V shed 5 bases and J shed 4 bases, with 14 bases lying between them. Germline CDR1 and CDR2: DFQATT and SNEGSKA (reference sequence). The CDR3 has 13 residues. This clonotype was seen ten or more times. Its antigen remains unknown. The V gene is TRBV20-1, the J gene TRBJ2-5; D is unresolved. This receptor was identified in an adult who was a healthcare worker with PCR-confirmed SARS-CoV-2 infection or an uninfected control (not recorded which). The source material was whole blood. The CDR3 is CSAPRAGPETQYF. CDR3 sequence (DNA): TGCAGTGCTCCCCGAGCCGGGCCAGAGACCCAGTACTTC.